Listed below are T cell receptor beta chains from one sample, sequenced in a study of beta chain features in type 1 diabetes. Sequencing was performed with immunoSEQ multiplex PCR; in TCRdb, only in-frame clones are kept and a portion is missing. This table has under 400,000 clones, around 15% appearing once. The sequenced material came from central memory CD4+ T cells from blood. These TCRs come from a man younger than 45 in good health. The CDR3 runs from the conserved cysteine through the conserved F or W. The order of the fields is D gene, clone size, J gene, V gene, CDR3 protein, CDR3 DNA. D genes are given only for firm matches. For some rows the clone size is stated as once, few or many, or as a class when expanded; others skip it.

D: TRBD2
size: few
J: TRBJ2-1
V: TRBV4-3
CDR3: CASSQSGTEGNEQFF
DNA: TGCGCCAGCAGCCAGAGCGGGACCGAGGGGAATGAGCAGTTCTTC

D: .
size: .
J: TRBJ2-7
V: TRBV19
CDR3: CASRGRGDSYEQYF
DNA: TGTGCCAGTAGGGGAAGGGGGGATTCCTACGAGCAGTACTTC

D: .
size: few
J: TRBJ1-2
V: TRBV7-9
CDR3: CASSLAGGYGYTF
DNA: TGTGCCAGCAGCTTAGCCGGGGGCTATGGCTACACCTTC

D: .
size: few
J: TRBJ2-3
V: TRBV6-1
CDR3: CASNPGGTQYF
DNA: TGTGCCAGCAATCCCGGGGGTACGCAGTATTTT

D: .
size: few
J: TRBJ2-5
V: TRBV5-8
CDR3: CASSLVSGRATQYF
DNA: TGTGCCAGCAGCTTGGTTAGCGGAAGGGCAACCCAGTACTTC

D: .
size: .
J: TRBJ2-1
V: TRBV7-9
CDR3: CARAAEGGNEQFF
DNA: TGTGCCCGGGCGGCGGAGGGGGGAAATGAGCAGTTCTTC

D: .
size: few
J: TRBJ1-4
V: TRBV19
CDR3: CASTRNEGKLFF
DNA: TGTGCCAGTACCAGGAATGAGGGAAAACTGTTTTTT

D: .
size: .
J: TRBJ2-3
V: TRBV7-8
CDR3: CASSLVDRGSGYF
DNA: TGTGCCAGCAGCTTAGTAGATCGAGGGAGTGGGTATTTT

D: .
size: few
J: TRBJ2-2
V: TRBV6-5
CDR3: CASSYQPSIGELFF
DNA: TGTGCCAGCAGTTACCAACCGAGCATCGGGGAGCTGTTTTTT

D: TRBD2
size: few
J: TRBJ2-2
V: TRBV7-8
CDR3: CASSLVSGLAATGELFF
DNA: TGTGCCAGCAGCTTAGTAAGTGGACTAGCGGCAACCGGGGAGCTGTTTTTT

D: .
size: many
J: TRBJ1-1
V: TRBV14
CDR3: CASSLQGNTEAFF
DNA: TGTGCCAGCAGCCTACAGGGAAACACTGAAGCTTTCTTT

D: .
size: few
J: TRBJ2-5
V: TRBV15
CDR3: CATSRDLGKTQYF
DNA: TGTGCCACCAGCAGAGATCTGGGGAAGACCCAGTACTTC

D: .
size: few
J: TRBJ1-2
V: TRBV9
CDR3: CASSVDAGVNYGYTF
DNA: TGTGCCAGCAGCGTAGACGCAGGGGTGAACTATGGCTACACCTTC

D: .
size: few
J: TRBJ2-1
V: TRBV2
CDR3: CASSATEPLQFF
DNA: TGTGCCAGCAGCGCGACAGAACCCCTGCAGTTCTTC

D: .
size: few
J: TRBJ2-7
V: TRBV4-3
CDR3: CASSQERGTGFGEQYF
DNA: TGCGCCAGCAGCCAAGAACGGGGGACGGGGTTCGGCGAGCAGTACTTC

D: .
size: .
J: TRBJ2-5
V: TRBV6-5
CDR3: CASSGRETQYF
DNA: TGTGCCAGCTCGGGCAGAGAGACCCAGTACTTC

D: TRBD2
size: .
J: TRBJ2-1
V: TRBV19
CDR3: CASTTSGSNEQFF
DNA: TGTGCCAGTACCACTAGCGGGTCGAATGAGCAGTTCTTC

D: TRBD1
size: .
J: TRBJ1-1
V: TRBV27
CDR3: CANIKIGQGNTEAFF
DNA: TGTGCCAACATCAAGATAGGACAGGGGAACACTGAAGCTTTCTTT

D: .
size: few
J: TRBJ1-2
V: TRBV6-5
CDR3: CAISDGAGNYGYTF
DNA: TGTGCCATCAGTGATGGGGCAGGGAACTATGGCTACACCTTC

D: TRBD2
size: few
J: TRBJ2-1
V: TRBV6-5
CDR3: CASSVLAGNYNEQFF
DNA: TGTGCCAGCAGCGTGCTAGCGGGGAACTACAATGAGCAGTTCTTC